This TCR beta chain was obtained from a study of Graves' ophthalmopathy and Graves' hyperthyroidism. The germline V and J ends were trimmed by 5 bases and 5 bases, with 19 bases remaining between them. This CDR3 has 16 residues. The germline gives CDR1 SGHRS, CDR2 YFSETQ. Beta-chain TCR CDR3 regions were amplified from RNA transcripts. Second-round multiplex PCR came after a first-round RT-PCR that employed HTBI primers. TCRdb analysed the multiplex PCR reads with MiXCR anew, one entry per CDR3 protein. The sample records 660,000 or so distinct CDR3 sequences, 35% to 45% being singletons. Study-level findings and limits: Among expanded thyroid clonotypes above 0.001 frequency, most also occurred in blood.

In regard to this clonotype: What it binds is not known.

The origin of this receptor is an adult man with Graves' ophthalmopathy. The chain has TRBV5-1 and TRBJ2-2; possibly TRBD2 for D (6 bases). Sequenced input: peripheral blood. The CDR3 DNA reads as TGCGCCAGCAGTCGCGGTTATAGCGGATCGACCGGGGAGCTGTTTTTT. Protein sequence: CASSRGYSGSTGELFF.